This paragraph covers one T cell receptor (beta chain) sequence. This clonotype was recorded many times. It lacks a known antigen. Base qualities are missing; no much larger clone stands one base away. Libraries of naive CD8 T cells were built from about 20,000 to 1,000,000 sorted cells, with 10%, 30% or 50% of the purified RNA used. Naive CD8 T cells were FACS-sorted as CD8+CD4-CCR7+CD45RA+ on a BD FACSAria II into RLT Plus buffer. To test detection sensitivity, Jurkat RNA equivalent to roughly eleven TCR copies was spiked into samples of about 19,000-1,000,000 naive CD8 T cells. CD8 T cells were enriched using RosetteSep CD8+ T Cell Enrichment Cocktail and Ficoll-Paque, and the enriched cells then underwent ACK red cell lysis. The germline V gene encodes CDR1 MNHNS and CDR2 SASEGT. The CDR3, from cysteine to phenylalanine, totals 14 residues. CDR3 DNA is the only sequence kept; it has 42 bases, read in frame from the first base. V sheds 1 base and J sheds 3 bases, leaving 10 bases between their ends.

The data are from a study of molecular identifiers for immune sequencing clone quantification (dated by TCRdb to 2016 to 2019). With regard to the full study: For a replicate experiment, RNA from roughly 20,000 or 100,000 naive CD8 T cells was divided into five aliquots, and four of the five aliquots were sequenced. The study was a methods study using CD8 T cells to benchmark molecular-identifier clustering-based TCR repertoire sequencing (MIDCIRS) and TCR RNA copy counting. General conclusions and limits of the study: Even against a background of 800,000 to 1,000,000 naive CD8 T cells, spiked-in Jurkat TCR RNA amounting to a single cell's worth was reported to be detectable. Modeling gave 3 to 3.5 recovered TCR RNA copies per cell versus 8 to 10 by digital PCR, implying approximately 30% capture efficiency. In CMV-specific effector cells, clones with more than 20 RNA copies contained over 97% of molecules, whereas in naive cells such clones contained under 1% of molecules. Highly expanded clone sizes could be underestimated if identical TCR molecules share a barcode. Naive libraries contained spiked-in Jurkat TCR RNA (approximately 10 copies' worth), which is not part of the donor repertoire. Without barcode sub-clustering, chimeric consensus sequences inflated TCR diversity; chimeras reached as high as 47%.

Library preparation used PCR. Sequencing instrument: NextSeq 500. Bulk TCR libraries were prepared as previously described, using TCR primers listed in Table S5. The Qiagen AllPrep DNA/RNA kit was used to purify total RNA. Before analysis, reads from multiple sequencing runs of one library were combined. In the paper's pipeline: Reads were retained only if their TCR constant sequence matched exactly, and those retained reads were trimmed to 150 nt and grouped according to their 12-nt molecular barcodes. Reads in each barcode group were sub-clustered using a 15% Levenshtein threshold, and a quality-weighted consensus sequence was built for each RNA molecule. Non-functional sequences were filtered out, along with any lower-count sequence sitting one edit away from another sequence. Based on fitting two negative binomial distributions, any barcode sub-cluster with under 20% of the maximum read count was discarded. TCRdb's own reprocessing of the public reads used fastp at Q25 and MiXCR and kept productive beta chains. All rows with the same CDR3 protein become a single entry with the most common DNA and genes. These V and J calls are TCRdb output, not the study's own analysis. The sample contains 460,000 or so distinct CDR3 sequences, about 25% of them found a single time. Around 0.76% of the sample rests with the top ten.

The sequence was obtained from a human donor in good health. Some libraries in this study had Jurkat cell RNA spiked in. Sequencing used naive CD8+ T cells from blood, with Jurkat cell RNA spiked in. The cell subset or site tag for this specimen amounts to: FACS-sorted CD8+CD4-CCR7+CD45RA+ naive T cells. In this chain, TRBV6-1 is recombined with TRBJ2-7; the D gene cannot be resolved reliably. In nucleotides, the sequence is TGTGCCAGCAGTGAAGGAAGTAATTTCTACGAGCAGTACTTC. Translated, this is CASSEGSNFYEQYF.